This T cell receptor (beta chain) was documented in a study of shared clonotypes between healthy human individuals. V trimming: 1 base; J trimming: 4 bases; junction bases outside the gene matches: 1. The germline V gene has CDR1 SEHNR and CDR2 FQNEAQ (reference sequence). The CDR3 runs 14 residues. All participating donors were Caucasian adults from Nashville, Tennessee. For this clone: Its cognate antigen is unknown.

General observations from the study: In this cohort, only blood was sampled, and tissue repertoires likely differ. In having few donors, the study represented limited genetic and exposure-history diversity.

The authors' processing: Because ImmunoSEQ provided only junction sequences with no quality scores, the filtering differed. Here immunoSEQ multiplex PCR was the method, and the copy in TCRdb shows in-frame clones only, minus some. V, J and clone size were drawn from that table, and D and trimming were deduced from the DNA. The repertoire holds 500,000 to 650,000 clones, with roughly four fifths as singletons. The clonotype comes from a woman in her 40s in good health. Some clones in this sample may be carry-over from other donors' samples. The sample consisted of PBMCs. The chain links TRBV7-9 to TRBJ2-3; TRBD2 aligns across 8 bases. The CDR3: CASSLELAADTQYF. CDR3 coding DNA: TGTGCCAGCAGCTTAGAACTAGCGGCAGATACGCAGTATTTT.